This entry is about one T cell receptor beta chain. Sorted-subset replicate PCR reactions were performed with approximately 200 ng DNA, corresponding to roughly 31,000 T cell genomes. Produced via immunoSEQ multiplex PCR; TCRdb's table is partial and in-frame only. The sample lists millions of clones; about 95% were seen once. The data are from a study of shared clonotypes between healthy human individuals. The CDR3 totals 13 residues. Germline values: CDR1 PRHDT, CDR2 FYEKMQ (reference sequence). V was clipped by 0 bases and J by 7 bases, with 9 bases between them. The chain combines TRBV13 with TRBJ1-1; D might be TRBD1 (5 bases). The receptor's source is a man younger than 30 in good health. Sequencing was done on a sample of naive CD4+ T cells sorted from blood. Noted subset: CD45RA+ positively selected. As DNA, the CDR3 is TGTGCCAGCAGCTTAGGAGCCGACAGTGAAGCTTTCTTT. It specifies CASSLGADSEAFF.